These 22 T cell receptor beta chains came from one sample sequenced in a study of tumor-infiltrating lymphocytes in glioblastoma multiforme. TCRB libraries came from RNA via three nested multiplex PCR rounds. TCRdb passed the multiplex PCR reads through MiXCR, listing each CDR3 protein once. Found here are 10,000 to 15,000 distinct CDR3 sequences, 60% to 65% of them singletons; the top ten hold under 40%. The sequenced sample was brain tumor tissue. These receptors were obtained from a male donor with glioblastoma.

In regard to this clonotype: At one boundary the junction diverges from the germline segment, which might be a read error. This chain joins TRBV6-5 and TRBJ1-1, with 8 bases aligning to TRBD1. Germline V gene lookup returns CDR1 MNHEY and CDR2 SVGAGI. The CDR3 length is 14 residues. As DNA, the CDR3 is TGTGACAGCCTTCCGACAGGGGCTAACACTGAAGCTGTCTTT. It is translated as CDSLPTGANTEAVF.

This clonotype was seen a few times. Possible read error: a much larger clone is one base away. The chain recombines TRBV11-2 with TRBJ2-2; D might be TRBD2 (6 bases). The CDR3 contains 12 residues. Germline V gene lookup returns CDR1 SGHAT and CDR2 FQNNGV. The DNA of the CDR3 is TGTGCAGGGGAGGATAACGCCGGGGAGCTGTTTTTT. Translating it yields CAGEDNAGELFF.

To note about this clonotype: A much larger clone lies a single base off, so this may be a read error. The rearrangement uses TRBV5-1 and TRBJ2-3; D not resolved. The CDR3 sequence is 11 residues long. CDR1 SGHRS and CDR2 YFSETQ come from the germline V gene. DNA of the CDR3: TGCGCCAGCAGCCTTGGAGATATGCAGTATTTT. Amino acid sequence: CASSLGDMQYF.

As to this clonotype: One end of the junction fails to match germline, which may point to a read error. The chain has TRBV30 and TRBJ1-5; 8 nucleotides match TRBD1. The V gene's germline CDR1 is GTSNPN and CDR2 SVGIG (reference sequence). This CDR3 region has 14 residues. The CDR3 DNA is TGTACCTGGTGCCGACAGGGGAACAATCAGCCCCAGCATTTT. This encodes CTWCRQGNNQPQHF.

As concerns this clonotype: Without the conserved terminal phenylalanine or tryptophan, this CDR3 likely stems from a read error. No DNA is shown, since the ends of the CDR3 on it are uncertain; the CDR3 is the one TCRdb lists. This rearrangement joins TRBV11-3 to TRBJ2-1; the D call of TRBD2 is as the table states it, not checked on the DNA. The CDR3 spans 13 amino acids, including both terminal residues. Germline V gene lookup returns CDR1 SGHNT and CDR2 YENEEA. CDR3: CASSPRGEGEQSS.

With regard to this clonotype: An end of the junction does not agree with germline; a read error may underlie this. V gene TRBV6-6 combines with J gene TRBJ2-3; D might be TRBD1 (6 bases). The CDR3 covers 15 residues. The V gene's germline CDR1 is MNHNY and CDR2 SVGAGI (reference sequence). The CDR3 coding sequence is TGTGCCTGCAGTCAAGGGGGACGGAGCATAGATACGCAGTATTTT. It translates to CACSQGGRSIDTQYF.

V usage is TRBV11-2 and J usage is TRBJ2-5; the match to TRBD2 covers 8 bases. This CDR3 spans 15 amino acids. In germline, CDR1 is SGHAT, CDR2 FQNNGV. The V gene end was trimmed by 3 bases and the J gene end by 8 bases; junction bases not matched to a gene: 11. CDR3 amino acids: CASSFSGTSKGTQYF. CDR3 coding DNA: TGTGCCAGCAGCTTTAGCGGGACCAGCAAAGGAACCCAGTACTTC.

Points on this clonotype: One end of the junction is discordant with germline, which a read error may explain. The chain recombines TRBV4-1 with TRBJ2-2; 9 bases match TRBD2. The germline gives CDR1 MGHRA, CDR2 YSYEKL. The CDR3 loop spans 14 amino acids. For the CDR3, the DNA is TGCGCCAGCAACCAAGATAGCGGGAGCGGGGAGCTGTTTTTT. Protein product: CASNQDSGSGELFF.

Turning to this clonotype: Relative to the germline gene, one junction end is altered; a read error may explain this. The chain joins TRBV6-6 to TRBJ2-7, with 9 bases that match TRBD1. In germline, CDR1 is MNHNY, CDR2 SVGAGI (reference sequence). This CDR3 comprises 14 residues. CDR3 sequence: CASSYDRGSYKQYF. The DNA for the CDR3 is TGTGCCAGCAGTTACGACAGGGGGTCCTACAAGCAGTACTTC.

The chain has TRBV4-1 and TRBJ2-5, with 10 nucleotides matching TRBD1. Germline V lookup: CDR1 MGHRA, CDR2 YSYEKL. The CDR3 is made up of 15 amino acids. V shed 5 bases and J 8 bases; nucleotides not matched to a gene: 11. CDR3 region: CASSAPGQGSETQYF. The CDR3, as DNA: TGCGCCAGCAGCGCCCCGGGACAGGGGTCGGAAACCCAGTACTTC.

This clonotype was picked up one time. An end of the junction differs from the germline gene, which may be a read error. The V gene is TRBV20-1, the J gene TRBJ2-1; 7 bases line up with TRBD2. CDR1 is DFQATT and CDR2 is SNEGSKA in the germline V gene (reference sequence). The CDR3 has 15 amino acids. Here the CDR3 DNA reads TGCAGTGCTAGTGTCAGGCTAGCGGCTATTGATGAGCTGTTCTTC. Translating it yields CSASVRLAAIDELFF.

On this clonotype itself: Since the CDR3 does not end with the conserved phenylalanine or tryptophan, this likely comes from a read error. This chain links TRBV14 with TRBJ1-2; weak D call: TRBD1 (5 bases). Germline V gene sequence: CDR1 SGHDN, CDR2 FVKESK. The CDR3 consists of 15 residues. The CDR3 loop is CATSQVPGKPGGYTL. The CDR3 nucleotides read TGTGCCACCAGCCAAGTGCCAGGGAAGCCGGGAGGCTACACCCTC.

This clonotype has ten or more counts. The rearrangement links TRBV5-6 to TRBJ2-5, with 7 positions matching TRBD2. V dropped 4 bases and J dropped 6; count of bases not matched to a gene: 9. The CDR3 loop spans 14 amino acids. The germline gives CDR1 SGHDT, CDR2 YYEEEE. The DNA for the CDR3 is TGTGCCAGCAGCGCCCGGACGGGGGGACAGACCCAGTACTTC. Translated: CASSARTGGQTQYF.

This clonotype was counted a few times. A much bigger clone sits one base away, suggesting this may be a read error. CDR3 sequence reads: CSASGLDSCFNEQFF. The CDR3 bases are TGCAGTGCTAGCGGACTAGATTCCTGCTTTAATGAGCAGTTCTTC. V gene TRBV20-1 combines with J gene TRBJ2-1; TRBD2 aligns across 7 bases. Trimming took 3 bases from V and 7 from J; bases not matched to a gene: 12. The CDR3 extends over 15 amino acids. The germline gives CDR1 DFQATT, CDR2 SNEGSKA (reference sequence).

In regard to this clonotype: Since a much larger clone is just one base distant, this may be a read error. The DNA of the CDR3 is TGTGCCAGCAGTGACTCGGGGGCTGTATGTGGCAACACCTTC. Translated: CASSDSGAVCGNTF. V is TRBV6-1 and J is TRBJ1-2; maybe TRBD1 (6 bases). Per the germline V gene, CDR1 is MNHNS and CDR2 is SASEGT. The CDR3 sequence is 14 residues long.

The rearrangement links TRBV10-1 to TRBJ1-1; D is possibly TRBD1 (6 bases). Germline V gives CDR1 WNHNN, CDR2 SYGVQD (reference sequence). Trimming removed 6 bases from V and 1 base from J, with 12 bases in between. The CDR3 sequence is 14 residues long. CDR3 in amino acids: CASRPQGSNTEAFF. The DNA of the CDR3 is TGCGCCAGCAGGCCACAGGGATCGAACACTGAAGCTTTCTTT.

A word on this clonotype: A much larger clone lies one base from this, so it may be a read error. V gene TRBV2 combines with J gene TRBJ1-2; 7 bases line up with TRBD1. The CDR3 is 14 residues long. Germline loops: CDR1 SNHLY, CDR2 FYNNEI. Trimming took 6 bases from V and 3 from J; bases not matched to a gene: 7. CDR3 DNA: TGTGCCAGCAGCGCACAGGGGAAGCACTATGGCTACACCTTC. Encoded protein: CASSAQGKHYGYTF. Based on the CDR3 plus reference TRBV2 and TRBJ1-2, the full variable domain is EPEVTQTPSHQVTQMGQEVILRCVPISNHLYFYWYRQILGQKVEFLVSFYNNEISEKSEIFDDQFSVERPDGSNFTLKIRSTKLEDSAMYFCASSAQGKHYGYTFGSGTRLTVV.

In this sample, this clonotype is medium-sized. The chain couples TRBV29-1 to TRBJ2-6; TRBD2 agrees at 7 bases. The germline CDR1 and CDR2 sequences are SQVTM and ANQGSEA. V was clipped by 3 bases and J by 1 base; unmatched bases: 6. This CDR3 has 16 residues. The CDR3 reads CSVDVGGISGANVLTF. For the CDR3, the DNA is TGCAGCGTTGATGTGGGGGGGATATCTGGGGCCAACGTCCTGACTTTC.

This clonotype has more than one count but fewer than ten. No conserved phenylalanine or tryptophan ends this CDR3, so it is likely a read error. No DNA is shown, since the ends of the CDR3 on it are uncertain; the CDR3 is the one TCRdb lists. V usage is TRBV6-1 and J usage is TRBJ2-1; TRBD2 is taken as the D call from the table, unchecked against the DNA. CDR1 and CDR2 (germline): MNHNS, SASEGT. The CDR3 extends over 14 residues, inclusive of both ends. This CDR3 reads CACSLETSLNERFY.

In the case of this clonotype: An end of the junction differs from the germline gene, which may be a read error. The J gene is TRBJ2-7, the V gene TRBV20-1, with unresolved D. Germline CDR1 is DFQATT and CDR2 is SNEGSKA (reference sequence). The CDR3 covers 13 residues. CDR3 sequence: CSARKQYSYEQYF. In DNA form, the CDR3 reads TGCAGTGCTAGAAAACAATACTCCTACGAGCAATACTTC.

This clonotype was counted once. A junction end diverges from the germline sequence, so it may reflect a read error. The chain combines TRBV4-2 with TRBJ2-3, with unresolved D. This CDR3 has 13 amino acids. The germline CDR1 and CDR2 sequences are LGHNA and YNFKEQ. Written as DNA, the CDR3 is TGTGCCGGCAGCCAAGTTTTGGCAGATACGCAGTATTTT. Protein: CAGSQVLADTQYF.

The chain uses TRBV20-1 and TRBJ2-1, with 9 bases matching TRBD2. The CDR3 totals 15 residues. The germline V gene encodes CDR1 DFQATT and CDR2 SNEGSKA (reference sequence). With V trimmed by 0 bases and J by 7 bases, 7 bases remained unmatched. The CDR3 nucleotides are TGCAGTGCTAGAGATCTAGCGGGAAGAGGGAATGAGCAGTTCTTC. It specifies CSARDLAGRGNEQFF.